Listed below are T cell receptor beta chains from one sample, sequenced in a study of shared clonotypes between healthy human individuals. TCRdb's table, derived via immunoSEQ multiplex PCR, lists solely in-frame clones and lacks some. The table shows under 850,000 clones, with approximately 92% occurring only once. The sample taken for sequencing was naive CD8+ T cells sorted from blood. These receptors all stem from a man aged 25-45 years in good health. The CDR3 runs from the conserved cysteine through the conserved F or W. The D gene is left open where the match is weak. Expanded clones are given a class, and other clones once, few, many or no size at all.

D,J,V,size,DNA,CDR3
.,TRBJ2-7,TRBV28,.,TGTGCCAGCAGTTTTGTCGCACTCGCCGGTAGGCCCCTTCGGGTTGGCTTC,CASSFVALAGRPLRVGF
TRBD2,TRBJ2-7,TRBV27,.,TGTGCCAGCAGTTTGAGTTCTAGCGGGACCTACGAGCAGTACTTC,CASSLSSSGTYEQYF
TRBD1,TRBJ1-1,TRBV27,.,TGTGCCAGCAGAAAAGAGGAGACAGGGCGAGGGAACACTGAAGCTTTCTTT,CASRKEETGRGNTEAFF
.,TRBJ2-1,TRBV5-4,.,TGTGCCAGCAGCCCGAGCGGAAATGAGCAGTTCTTC,CASSPSGNEQFF
.,TRBJ2-5,TRBV27,few,TGTGCCAGCAGTTTGTTGGGGGAAGAAGAGACCCAGTACTTC,CASSLLGEEETQYF
TRBD2,TRBJ2-1,TRBV5-6,.,TGTGCCAGCAGAACCCCGGCTAGCGGCTCCTACAATGAGCAGTTCTTC,CASRTPASGSYNEQFF
.,TRBJ1-4,TRBV6-6,.,TGTGCCAGCAGTTATCGAGGGTCAACTAATGAAAAACTGTTTTTT,CASSYRGSTNEKLFF
.,TRBJ1-4,TRBV6-5,.,TGTGCCAGCAGTTGGACAAGCCTTAGCGAAAAACTGTTTTTT,CASSWTSLSEKLFF
TRBD2,TRBJ2-1,TRBV10-3,once,TGTGCCATCAGTGATACTAGCGGGAATCGGGCGGAGCAGTTCTTC,CAISDTSGNRAEQFF
TRBD1,TRBJ2-3,TRBV28,.,TGTGCCAGCAGTTTTTTTTTAAAGATGACAGGGTTATATACGCAGTATTTT,CASSFFLKMTGLYTQYF